The count of the clone carrying this T cell receptor beta chain is one. This sample was included in a study of blood T cell repertoires in COVID-19. Study-level information: Samples of COVID-19 (acute and convalescent) were obtained from the United States, Italy and Spain. PBMCs, B-cell-depleted T cells, or T cells were the source of the cDNA or gDNA that made up the material.

Trimming removed 1 base from V and 6 bases from J; junction bases left unmatched: 9. The germline V gene has CDR1 SEHNR and CDR2 FQNEAQ (reference sequence). The CDR3 contains 15 residues. Original data processing: Amplification of reference gene primers provided the estimated nucleated cell counts. Assay used: immunoSEQ multiplex PCR; TCRdb lists only in-frame clones, some missing. V and J calls and clone size come straight from that table; D and trimming were deduced from the DNA. The data show around 68,000 clones, more than 75% seen once. V usage is TRBV7-9 and J usage is TRBJ2-7; 7 bases map to TRBD1. The TCR originated in a man aged 50 to 60 with active COVID-19. The sample was peripheral blood. The CDR3 loop is CASSLGSGGKTEQYF. The CDR3 DNA sequence: TGTGCCAGCAGCTTAGGGTCAGGGGGTAAAACCGAGCAGTACTTC.